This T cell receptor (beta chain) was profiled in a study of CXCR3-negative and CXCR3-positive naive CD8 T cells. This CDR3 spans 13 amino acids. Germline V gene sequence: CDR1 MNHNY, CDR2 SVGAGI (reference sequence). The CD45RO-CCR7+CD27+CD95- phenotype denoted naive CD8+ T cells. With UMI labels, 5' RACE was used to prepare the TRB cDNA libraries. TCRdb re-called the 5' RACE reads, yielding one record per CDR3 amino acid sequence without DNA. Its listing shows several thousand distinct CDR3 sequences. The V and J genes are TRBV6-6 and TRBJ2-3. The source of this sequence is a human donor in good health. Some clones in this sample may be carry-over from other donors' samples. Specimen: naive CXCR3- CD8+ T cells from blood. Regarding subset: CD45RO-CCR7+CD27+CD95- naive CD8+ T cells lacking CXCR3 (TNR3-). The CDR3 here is CASSYPYTDTQYF.